This T cell receptor beta chain derives from a study of cytomegalovirus exposure and HLA in healthy donors. Amplification used 60 Vbeta primers and 13 Jbeta primers. The data were produced by immunoSEQ multiplex PCR, yet TCRdb's version contains in-frame clones alone and is incomplete. The sample carries some 92,000 clones, roughly three quarters recorded once. The CDR3 covers 14 residues. The germline V gene encodes CDR1 SGHRS and CDR2 YFSETQ. Trimming left V 0 bases short and J 1 base short, with 7 bases between. Sequenced: PBMCs. The chain uses TRBV5-1 and TRBJ1-1; D ambiguous. The TCR comes from a man aged 30 to 45 in good health and CMV-seronegative. Here the CDR3 reads CASSLDAANTEAFF. Here the CDR3 DNA reads TGCGCCAGCAGCTTGGACGCGGCGAACACTGAAGCTTTCTTT.